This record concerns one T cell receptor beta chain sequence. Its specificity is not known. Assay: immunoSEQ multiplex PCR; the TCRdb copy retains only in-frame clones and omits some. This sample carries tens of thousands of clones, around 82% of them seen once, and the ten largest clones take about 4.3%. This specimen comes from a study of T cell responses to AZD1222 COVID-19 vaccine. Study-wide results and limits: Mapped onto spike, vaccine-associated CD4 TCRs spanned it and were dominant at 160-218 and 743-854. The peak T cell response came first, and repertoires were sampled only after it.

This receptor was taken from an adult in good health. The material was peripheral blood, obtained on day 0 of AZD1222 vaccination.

Written as DNA, the CDR3 is TGTGCCAGCAGCCATGACAACTATGGCTACACCTTC. Translation: CASSHDNYGYTF. The chain recombines TRBV3-1 (or the pseudogene TRBV3-2) with TRBJ1-2; D gene unclear. Germline CDR1 is LGHDT and CDR2 is YNNKEL (reference sequence). V lost 3 bases and J lost 2, with 4 bases in between. This CDR3 contains 12 residues.